The 23 T cell receptor beta chains below were found in one sample sequenced in a study of naive and memory T cell subsets. Broader study findings: Especially in CD8 cells, naive repertoires contained a few larger clonotypes, possibly CD45RA-re-expressing memory cells.

An equimolar mix of two oligonucleotides served as the beta constant-region primer for TRBC1 and TRBC2. Four rounds of PCR amplified the ligated cDNA using nested alpha and beta constant-region primers plus SP2. TCRdb reprocessed the UMI-ligation and nested PCR reads with MiXCR, giving one entry per CDR3 protein. The data hold roughly 99,000 distinct CDR3 sequences, with about 11% observed a single time. Their antigen targets remain unknown. The sequenced sample consisted of naive CD4+ T cells from blood. All receptors derive from a human donor in good health.

This clonotype was seen a few times. The rearrangement uses TRBV5-1 and TRBJ2-5; a weak D match, TRBD1 (6 bases). Trimming removed 4 bases from V and 5 bases from J, with 18 bases in between. CDR1 and CDR2 from the germline V gene are SGHRS and YFSETQ. This CDR3 is built from 15 residues. The DNA for the CDR3 is TGCGCCAGCAGCCTACGACAGGCCCAAGGGGAGACCCAGTACTTC. It translates to CASSLRQAQGETQYF.

The V and J genes are TRBV6-2 or TRBV6-3 and TRBJ2-1; tentatively, D is TRBD2 (6 bases). The CDR3 spans 15 residues. In germline, CDR1 is MNHEY, CDR2 SVGEGT. The germline V and J ends were trimmed by 6 bases and 6 bases, with 18 bases remaining between them. CDR3 sequence (DNA): TGTGCCAGCAGGGACACTAGCTTGGTCAGCAATGAGCAGTTCTTC. It encodes CASRDTSLVSNEQFF.

The chain employs TRBV6-5 and TRBJ1-1; D is unresolved. CDR3 length: 14 residues. Germline V lookup: CDR1 MNHEY, CDR2 SVGAGI. V was cut by 2 bases and J by 4 bases, with 11 bases left in between. The CDR3 bases are TGTGCCAGCAGTTACGATGCGGGAGGCACTGAAGCTTTCTTT. Translated, it gives CASSYDAGGTEAFF.

The chain is built from TRBV11-2 and TRBJ1-1; no clear D. This CDR3 is built from 13 residues. Trimming left V 2 bases short and J 4 bases short, with 8 bases between. The germline V gene encodes CDR1 SGHAT and CDR2 FQNNGV. Written as DNA, the CDR3 is TGTGCCAGCAGCTTAATTGCCGGCACTGAAGCTTTCTTT. As protein: CASSLIAGTEAFF. Based on the CDR3 plus reference TRBV11-2 and TRBJ1-1, the full variable domain is EAGVAQSPRYKIIEKRQSVAFWCNPISGHATLYWYQQILGQGPKLLIQFQNNGVVDDSQLPKDRFSAERLKGVDSTLKIQPAKLEDSAVYLCASSLIAGTEAFFGQGTRLTVV.

This clonotype occurred a few times. This rearrangement joins TRBV12-3 or TRBV12-4 to TRBJ2-5; 9 bases line up with TRBD1. This CDR3 contains 15 residues. The ends lost 5 bases at V and 6 bases at J; junction bases unmatched: 10. CDR3 coding DNA: TGTGCCAGCAGTGGGGGACAGGGCTCGCGTAAGACCCAGTACTTC. Translation gives CASSGGQGSRKTQYF.

The rearrangement links TRBV30 to TRBJ1-2, with D possibly matching TRBD1 (5 bases). This CDR3 has 13 amino acids. Germline-derived CDR1 and CDR2 are GTSNPN and SVGIG (reference sequence). Trimming left V 3 bases short and J 2 bases short, with 10 bases between. CDR3 in amino acids: CAWSRGRNYGYTF. The CDR3 DNA reads TGTGCCTGGAGCCGGGGCAGAAACTATGGCTACACCTTC.

This clonotype was counted a few times. CDR3 bases: TGTGCCAGCAGTTTCCGGACAGGGATGAACACTGAAGCTTTCTTT. Protein product: CASSFRTGMNTEAFF. The chain links TRBV27 to TRBJ1-1; 8 nucleotides match TRBD1. The CDR3 sequence is 15 residues long. Germline V gene sequence: CDR1 MNHEY, CDR2 SMNVEV (reference sequence). With 3 bases clipped from V and 0 bases from J, the junction kept 3 bases outside the gene matches.

The V and J genes are TRBV7-9 and TRBJ2-1; the D gene is possibly TRBD2 (6 bases). Trimming removed 5 bases from V and 5 bases from J, with 16 bases in between. Germline CDR1 is SEHNR and CDR2 is FQNEAQ (reference sequence). The CDR3 is 15 amino acids. The CDR3 reads CASSPHGRGNNEQFF. DNA of the CDR3: TGTGCCAGCAGCCCCCACGGTCGGGGGAACAATGAGCAGTTCTTC.

J is TRBJ2-7 and V is TRBV6-6; D could derive from TRBD1 or TRBD2 (7 bases each). There are 13 residues in the CDR3. V lost 7 bases and J 5 bases, leaving 15 bases between the germline ends. The germline CDR1 and CDR2 sequences are MNHNY and SVGAGI (reference sequence). CDR3 in amino acids: CASKTGREHEQYF. The CDR3 DNA sequence: TGTGCCAGCAAGACAGGGAGGGAGCACGAGCAGTACTTC.

This clonotype has a count of ten or more. The V gene is TRBV20-1, the J gene TRBJ1-1; D is unresolved. The CDR3 covers 12 residues. Trimming took off 4 bases at V and 0 bases at J, with 6 bases between the two ends. The germline gives CDR1 DFQATT, CDR2 SNEGSKA (reference sequence). CDR3 loop: CSAIRVNTEAFF. In nucleotides, the CDR3 is TGCAGTGCTATTCGGGTGAACACTGAAGCTTTCTTT.

This clonotype was observed a handful of times. The CDR3 DNA is TGTGCCAGCAGCTTAGGGACTAGCGGGGGCACAGATACGCAGTATTTT. Encoded protein: CASSLGTSGGTDTQYF. This sequence joins TRBV7-8 and TRBJ2-3, with 12 bases aligning to TRBD2. Germline V gene data show CDR1 as SGHVS and CDR2 as FQNEAQ. The length of the CDR3 is 16 residues. V lost 1 base to trimming and J lost 1 base; unmatched junction nucleotides: 0.

In its sample, this clonotype was seen once. The chain couples TRBV7-9 to TRBJ1-2, with no clear D. The V gene lost 4 bases and the J gene lost 5 bases, with 11 bases spanning the gap. The CDR3 totals 13 residues. CDR1 and CDR2 (germline): SEHNR, FQNEAQ (reference sequence). The CDR3 DNA reads as TGTGCCAGCAGCTCGATTACCGGATATGGCTACACCTTC. This gives the protein CASSSITGYGYTF.

The gene calls are TRBV20-1 and TRBJ2-3, with 8 positions matching TRBD1. Germline V gene lookup returns CDR1 DFQATT and CDR2 SNEGSKA (reference sequence). The length of the CDR3 is 15 residues. Germline trimming cut 2 bases from V and 7 bases from J; bases unmatched to any gene: 11. In DNA, the CDR3 is TGCAGTGCTAGAAACCTGGTACAGGGGGGCAATACGCAGTATTTT. Translation gives CSARNLVQGGNTQYF.

This chain joins TRBV29-1 and TRBJ2-2; D is possibly TRBD1 (5 bases). Trimming removed 4 bases from V and 3 bases from J, with 12 bases in between. The CDR3 is 14 residues long. Germline V gene data show CDR1 as SQVTM and CDR2 as ANQGSEA. DNA for the CDR3: TGCAGCGTTGTGGACCAGGGTTACACCGGGGAGCTGTTTTTT. It yields the protein CSVVDQGYTGELFF.

This clonotype has more than one count but fewer than ten. V gene TRBV7-3 combines with J gene TRBJ2-3; D uncertain. Looked up from germline, CDR1 is SGHTA and CDR2 is FQGTGA. V was pared by 5 bases and J by 5 bases, with 8 bases between. The CDR3 loop spans 12 amino acids. The CDR3 spells CASSLTGDTQYF. In DNA form, the CDR3 reads TGTGCCAGCAGCCTGACCGGAGATACGCAGTATTTT.

This clonotype was observed many times. The genes are TRBV20-1 and TRBJ2-5; perhaps TRBD2 as D (5 bases). Germline CDR1 is DFQATT and CDR2 is SNEGSKA (reference sequence). The CDR3 is 12 residues long. The V and J ends lost 1 base and 2 bases respectively, with 5 bases between them. In DNA form, the CDR3 reads TGCAGTGCTAGAGGGACTCAAGAGACCCAGTACTTC. This gives the protein CSARGTQETQYF.

This clonotype was seen only once. The J gene is TRBJ1-1, the V gene TRBV7-2, with a possible D match to TRBD1 (5 bases). V shed 5 bases and J shed 8 bases, with 15 bases lying between them. The CDR3 totals 13 residues. The germline V gene encodes CDR1 SGHTA and CDR2 FQGNSA. CDR3 nucleotide sequence: TGTGCCAGCAGCCTGGGACCCACCACGGAAGCTTTCTTT. This encodes CASSLGPTTEAFF.

In this sample, this clonotype turned up once. The genes are TRBV12-3 or TRBV12-4 and TRBJ1-3, with no clear D. Trimming removed 7 bases from V and 4 bases from J, with 8 bases in between. CDR3 length: 12 amino acids. The CDR3 sequence is CASIRSGNTIYF. For the CDR3, the DNA is TGTGCCAGCATCAGGTCCGGAAACACCATATATTTT.

The gene calls are TRBV23-1 and TRBJ2-7; 8 bases agree with TRBD1. TRBV23-1 is flagged as an ORF with uncertain function. The CDR3 length is 13 residues. Trimming at V came to 7 bases and at J to 4 bases, leaving 6 bases not matched to a gene. For the CDR3, the DNA is TGCGCCAGCAAGGGACAGGCCGCGTACGAGCAGTACTTC. This codes for CASKGQAAYEQYF.

This clonotype has ten or more counts. The chain combines TRBV29-1 with TRBJ1-1, with D tentatively TRBD1 (5 bases). CDR3 length equals 14 residues. Trimming stripped 5 bases from V and 1 base from J, with 14 bases between. The germline gives CDR1 SQVTM, CDR2 ANQGSEA. The CDR3 spells CSVSGGTRNTEAFF. The DNA for the CDR3 is TGCAGCGTTTCGGGGGGGACCAGGAACACTGAAGCTTTCTTT.

The CDR3 loop reads CASSQTGDTQYF. The CDR3, as DNA: TGTGCCAGCAGCCAGACAGGGGATACGCAGTATTTT. The V call is TRBV6-2 or TRBV6-3, the J call TRBJ2-3; 7 positions agree with TRBD1. CDR1 MNHEY and CDR2 SVGEGT come from the germline V gene. The CDR3 consists of 12 residues. The V and J ends lost 6 bases and 6 bases, in that order; junction bases with no gene match: 3.

This clonotype was recorded many times. The rearrangement joins TRBV4-3 to TRBJ2-1; D possibly corresponds to TRBD2 (5 bases). Trimming removed 6 bases at V and 0 bases at J, with 18 bases between. This CDR3 contains 17 residues. Germline V gives CDR1 LGHNA, CDR2 YSLEER. The CDR3 protein is CASSHQRPGSSYNEQFF. CDR3 coding DNA: TGCGCCAGCAGTCACCAACGACCGGGATCCTCCTACAATGAGCAGTTCTTC.

This clonotype was detected only a few times. Here the CDR3 reads CASSLVPGDRGRNGELFF. CDR3 nucleotides: TGTGCCAGCAGCTTAGTCCCGGGGGACAGGGGGCGGAACGGGGAGCTGTTTTTT. The rearrangement uses TRBV7-2 and TRBJ2-2; 12 positions match TRBD1. CDR1 is SGHTA, CDR2 FQGNSA, per germline. This CDR3 is built from 18 residues. The V gene end was trimmed by 1 base and the J gene end by 7 bases; junction bases not matched to a gene: 10.